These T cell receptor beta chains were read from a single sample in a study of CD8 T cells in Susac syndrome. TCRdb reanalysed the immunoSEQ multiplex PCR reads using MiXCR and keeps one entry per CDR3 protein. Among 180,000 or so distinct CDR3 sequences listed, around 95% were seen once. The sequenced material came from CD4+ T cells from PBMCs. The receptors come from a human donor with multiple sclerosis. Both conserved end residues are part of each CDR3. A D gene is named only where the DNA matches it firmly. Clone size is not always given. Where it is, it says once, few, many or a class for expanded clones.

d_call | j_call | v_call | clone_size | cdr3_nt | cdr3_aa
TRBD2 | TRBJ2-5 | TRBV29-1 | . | TGCGCTAGCGGGGGGACCCAAGAGACCCAGTACTTC | CASGGTQETQYF
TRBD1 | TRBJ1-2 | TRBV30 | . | TGTGCCTTTCAGGGGGCCTTGTCCTATGGCTACACCTTC | CAFQGALSYGYTF
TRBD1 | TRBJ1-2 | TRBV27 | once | TGTGCCAGCAGCTACAGTAGGGGGCGAAGCTACACCTTC | CASSYSRGRSYTF
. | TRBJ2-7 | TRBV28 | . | TGTGCCAGCAGTTTTGGGCCCAGCTACGAGCAGTACTTC | CASSFGPSYEQYF
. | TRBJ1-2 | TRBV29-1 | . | TGCAGCGTATCGCTTGGGGGTGGTGGCTACACCTTC | CSVSLGGGGYTF
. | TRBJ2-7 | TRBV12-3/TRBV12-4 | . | TGTGCCAGCGTGGGCGGGCCTCGGATGAACTACGAGCAGTACTTC | CASVGGPRMNYEQYF
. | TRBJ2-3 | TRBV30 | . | TGTGCCTGGAGTGTAAGCACAGATACGCAGTATTTT | CAWSVSTDTQYF
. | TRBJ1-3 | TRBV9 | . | TGTGCCAGCAGCTTACAGAACTCTGGAAACACCATATATTTT | CASSLQNSGNTIYF
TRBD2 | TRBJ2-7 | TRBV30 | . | TGTGCCCTAAGCGGGGGAAAAACCTACGAGCAGTACTTC | CALSGGKTYEQYF
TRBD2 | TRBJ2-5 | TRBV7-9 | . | TGTGCCAGCAGCTCCCATGCGATGCGGGGGGGAGAGACCCAGTACTTC | CASSSHAMRGGETQYF
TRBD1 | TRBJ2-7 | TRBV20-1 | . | TGCAGTGCGGAAGGACAGGGACCGGAGCAGTACTTC | CSAEGQGPEQYF
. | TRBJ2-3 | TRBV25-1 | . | TGTGCCAGCAGATTCGGTGGCGGTGCGCAGTATTTT | CASRFGGGAQYF
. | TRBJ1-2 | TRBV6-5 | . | TGTGCCAGCAGTTGGGGAGGGAACTATGGCTACACCTTC | CASSWGGNYGYTF
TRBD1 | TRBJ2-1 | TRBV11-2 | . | TGTGCCAGCAGGGCGGACAGGAATTACAATGAGCAGTTCTTC | CASRADRNYNEQFF
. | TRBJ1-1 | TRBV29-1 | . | TGCAGCGTTGCAGGCCAGGGTTTGGGTGAAGCTTTCTTT | CSVAGQGLGEAFF
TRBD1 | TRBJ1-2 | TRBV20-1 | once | TGCAGTGCTAGCAGGGGGCGGGGCTACACCTTC | CSASRGRGYTF
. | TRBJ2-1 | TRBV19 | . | TGTGCCAGTAGTACGCCACCCTACAATGAGCAGTTCTTC | CASSTPPYNEQFF
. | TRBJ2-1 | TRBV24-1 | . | TGTGCCACCAGTGGCCTCGGGTCCAGCGGCAATGAGCAGTTCTTC | CATSGLGSSGNEQFF
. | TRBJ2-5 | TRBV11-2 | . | TGTGCCAGCAGCTCACGCACAGAACAAGAGACCCAGTACTTC | CASSSRTEQETQYF
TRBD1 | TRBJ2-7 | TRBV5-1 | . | TGCGCCAGCAGCCCGACAGGGGCCCGCTACGAGCAGTACTTC | CASSPTGARYEQYF
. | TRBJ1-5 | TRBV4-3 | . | TGCGCCAGCAGCCAAGATCGACAGCCCTCAATGCCCCAGCATTTT | CASSQDRQPSMPQHF
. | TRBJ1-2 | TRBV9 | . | TGTGCCAGCAGCGAATTCCCCAGGAACGGCTACACCTTC | CASSEFPRNGYTF
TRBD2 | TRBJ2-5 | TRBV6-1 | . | TGTGCCAGCAGTGAGGGGACTAGCTCAGAGACCCAGTACTTC | CASSEGTSSETQYF
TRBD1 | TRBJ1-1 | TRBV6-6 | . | TGTGCCAGCCAGGGACAGTTGAACACTGAAGCTTTCTTT | CASQGQLNTEAFF
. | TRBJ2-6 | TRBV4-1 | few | TGCGCCAGCAGCCAACTTTCTGGGGCCAACGTCCTGACTTTC | CASSQLSGANVLTF
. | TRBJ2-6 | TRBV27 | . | TGTGCCAGCAGCGCAGGGTACTCTATAAGCGGGGCCAACGTCCTGACTTTC | CASSAGYSISGANVLTF
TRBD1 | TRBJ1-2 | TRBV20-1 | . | TGCAGTGCTAGAGCTCCCAGGGGGGGGACCTATGGCTACACCTTC | CSARAPRGGTYGYTF
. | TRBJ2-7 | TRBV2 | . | TGTGCCAGCAGTGGAGGGGACCTAGCCTACGAGCAGTACTTC | CASSGGDLAYEQYF
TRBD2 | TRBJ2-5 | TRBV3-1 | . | TGTGCCAGCAGCCAAGGGCTGACTAGCGGGGATCAAGAGACCCAGTACTTC | CASSQGLTSGDQETQYF
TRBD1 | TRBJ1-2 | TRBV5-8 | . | TGTGCCAGCAGCTTTGGACAGGGCGATGGCTACACCTTC | CASSFGQGDGYTF
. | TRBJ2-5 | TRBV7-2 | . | TGTGCCAGCAGCTTAGCCGCAGGGCTCCAAGAGACCCAGTACTTC | CASSLAAGLQETQYF
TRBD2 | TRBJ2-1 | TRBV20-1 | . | TGCAGTGCTAGAGTTCCGACTAGCGGGGAATACAATGAGCAGTTCTTC | CSARVPTSGEYNEQFF
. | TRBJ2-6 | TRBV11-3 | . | TGTGCCAGCAGCAACCTCCCCCGGGTCCTGACTTTC | CASSNLPRVLTF
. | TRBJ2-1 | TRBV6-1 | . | TGTGCCAGCAGTGAAAGCAGGGGCGGTGAGCAGTTCTTC | CASSESRGGEQFF